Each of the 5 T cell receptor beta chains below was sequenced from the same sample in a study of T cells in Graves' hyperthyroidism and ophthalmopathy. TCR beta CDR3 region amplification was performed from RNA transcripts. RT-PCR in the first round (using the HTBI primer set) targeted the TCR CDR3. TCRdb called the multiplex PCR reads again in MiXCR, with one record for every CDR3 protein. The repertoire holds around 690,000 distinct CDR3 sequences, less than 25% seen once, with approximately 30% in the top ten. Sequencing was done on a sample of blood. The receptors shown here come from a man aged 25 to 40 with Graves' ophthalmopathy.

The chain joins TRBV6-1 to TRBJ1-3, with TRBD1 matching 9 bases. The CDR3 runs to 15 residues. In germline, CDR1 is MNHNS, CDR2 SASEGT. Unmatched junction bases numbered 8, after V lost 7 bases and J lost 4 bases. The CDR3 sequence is CASTNRDRAGNTIYF. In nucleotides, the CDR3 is TGTGCCAGCACCAACCGGGACAGGGCCGGAAACACCATATATTTT.

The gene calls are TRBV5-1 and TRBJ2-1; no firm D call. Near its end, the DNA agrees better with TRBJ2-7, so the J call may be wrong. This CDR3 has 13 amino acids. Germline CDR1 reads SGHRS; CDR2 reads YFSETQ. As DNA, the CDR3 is TGCGCCAGCAGCTTTCCCTCCACCTCTGAGCAGTACTTC. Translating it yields CASSFPSTSEQYF.

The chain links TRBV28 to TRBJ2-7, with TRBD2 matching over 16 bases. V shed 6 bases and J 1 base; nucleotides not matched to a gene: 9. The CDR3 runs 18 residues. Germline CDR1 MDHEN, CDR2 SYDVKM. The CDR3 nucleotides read TGTGCCAGCAGCTCGGGACTAGCGGGAGGGAGGGCATCCTACGAGCAGTACTTC. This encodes CASSSGLAGGRASYEQYF.

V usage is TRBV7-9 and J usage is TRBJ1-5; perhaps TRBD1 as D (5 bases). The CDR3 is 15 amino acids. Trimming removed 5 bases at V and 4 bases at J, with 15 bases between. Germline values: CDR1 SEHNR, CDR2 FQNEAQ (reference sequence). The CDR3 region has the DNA TGTGCCAGCAGCCCCCCCGGGACCGGTAATCAGCCCCAGCATTTT. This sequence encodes CASSPPGTGNQPQHF. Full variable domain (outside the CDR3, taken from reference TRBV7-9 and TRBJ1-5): DTGVSQNPRHKITKRGQNVTFRCDPISEHNRLYWYRQTLGQGPEFLTYFQNEAQLEKSRLLSDRFSAERPKGSFSTLEIQRTEQGDSAMYLCASSPPGTGNQPQHFGDGTRLSIL.

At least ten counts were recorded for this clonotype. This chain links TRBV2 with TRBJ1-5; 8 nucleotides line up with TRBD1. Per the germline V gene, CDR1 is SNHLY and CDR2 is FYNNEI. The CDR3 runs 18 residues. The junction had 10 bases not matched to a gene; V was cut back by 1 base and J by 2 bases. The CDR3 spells CASSEGRGQGIGNQPQHF. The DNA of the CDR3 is TGTGCCAGCAGTGAAGGGAGAGGACAGGGAATCGGCAATCAGCCCCAGCATTTT.